The following is a T cell receptor (beta chain) sequence with its context. Its cognate antigen has yet to be identified. Nothing much larger sits one base from this clone, and base qualities are not available. From the cysteine up to the phenylalanine, the CDR3 has a length of 17 residues. The kept DNA is CDR3 alone, 51 bases in frame from the first base. TCRbeta CDR3 regions were amplified from genomic DNA by means of the immunoSEQ Assay, a bias-controlled multiplex PCR. Per the source publication's procedure: Within the assay, amplification of reference gene primers was used to estimate how many nucleated cells each sample contained. To quantify the absolute abundance of each unique TCRbeta CDR3 rearrangement, sequence reads were collapsed and filtered. For each sample, productive Simpson clonality was calculated as the square root of Simpson's diversity index over productive rearrangements. TCRdb's version of the immuneACCESS table is confined to in-frame rearrangements and falls short of the full clone set. An unresolved V gene accounts for under half of the shortfall where checked; the remainder is of unknown origin. The DNA gave D and trimming, while V, J and clone size come from that table. The table for this sample lists about 320,000 clones; more than 70% of them were counted only once. The top ten clonotypes cover 1.2% of the sample.

This sample stems from a study of blood T cell repertoires in COVID-19 (dated by TCRdb to the early 2020s). Regarding the complete study: Samples from collaborators originated in the United States, Italy and Spain and spanned both the acute and convalescent phases of COVID-19. The material from the prospective study consisted of cDNA or gDNA derived from T cells, B-cell-depleted T cells, or PBMCs. Deeply sampled blood TCRbeta repertoires from subjects exposed to, actively infected with, or recovered from COVID-19 were included in the dataset. The repertoires were released in a freely available public database meant as a resource for research on the immune response to SARS-CoV-2. The samples were drawn from two sources: the first 160 participants of the ongoing ImmuneRACE study, and over 1,000 subjects contributed by 6 global collaborators. Sample metadata almost always included a de-identified subject ID, COVID-19 status, age in years and sex. Where available, HLA class I and class II types were obtained from metadata supplied by the sample provider rather than from assay-based typing.

On the study overall, not on this receptor specifically: How much clinical and demographic metadata was included differed by source and by participant, and the metadata was provided uncurated.

Collaborating institutions collected whole blood in K2EDTA tubes following their own protocols. For TCRbeta analysis, collaborators shipped samples as frozen whole blood, isolated PBMCs, or DNA extracted from either of those sample types. Specimen: peripheral blood. This receptor chain uses TRBV21-1 and TRBJ2-3; TRBD2 is the table's D call, not checked against the DNA. TRBV21-1 is assigned pseudogene status. The TCR was taken from a woman in her fifties or sixties with acute or convalescent COVID-19. The CDR3 protein: CASTTGTSGRDLDTQYF. The DNA reads as follows: TGTGCCAGCACCACCGGGACTAGCGGGAGGGATCTAGATACGCAGTATTTT.